The 3 T cell receptor beta chains listed next were all sequenced from one sample in a study of T cells in Graves' hyperthyroidism and ophthalmopathy. It was RNA transcripts that yielded the amplified TCR beta CDR3 regions. The primer set for the first-round RT-PCR of the TCR CDR3 was HTBI. Using its own MiXCR run on the multiplex PCR reads, TCRdb lists one record per CDR3 protein. The table lists 300,000 to 450,000 distinct CDR3 sequences, about 18% of them singletons, with around 40% in the top ten. The sample consisted of blood. The receptors shown here come from a man between 18 and 35 years old with Graves' ophthalmopathy.

The rearrangement joins TRBV3-1 to TRBJ1-2; 9 nucleotides line up with TRBD1. Germline CDR1 LGHDT, CDR2 YNNKEL (reference sequence). The CDR3 is made up of 14 amino acids. The V and J ends lost 3 bases and 7 bases, in that order; junction bases with no gene match: 6. CDR3 in amino acids: CASSQGQGYPGYTF. The CDR3 nucleotides read TGTGCCAGCAGCCAGGGACAGGGCTATCCTGGCTACACCTTC.

This clonotype has just a few counts. V and J are TRBV6-1 and TRBJ1-4; weak D call: TRBD1 (6 bases). The CDR3 is 15 residues long. Trimming stripped 5 bases from V and 5 bases from J, with 15 bases between. Germline values: CDR1 MNHNS, CDR2 SASEGT. As DNA, the CDR3 is TGTGCCAGCAGTCCCTCCGTGGGGGCCAATGAAAAACTGTTTTTT. Translation: CASSPSVGANEKLFF.

The chain links TRBV19 to TRBJ1-6, with unresolved D. CDR1 and CDR2 (germline): LNHDA, SQIVND (reference sequence). Trimming left V 5 bases short and J 7 bases short, with 6 bases between. The CDR3 loop spans 12 amino acids. The CDR3 protein is CASSVENSPLHF. As DNA, the CDR3 is TGTGCCAGTAGTGTCGAGAATTCACCCCTCCACTTT.